The 9 T cell receptor beta chains reported below all come from one sample, sequenced in a study of cytomegalovirus exposure and HLA in healthy donors. This PCR relied on a set of 60 Vbeta primers and 13 Jbeta primers. The data were produced by immunoSEQ multiplex PCR, yet TCRdb's version contains in-frame clones alone and is incomplete. Seen here are approximately 120,000 clones, about 70% observed once, and the top ten hold roughly 12%. Sample: PBMCs. Receptor source: a middle-aged woman in good health and CMV-seropositive.

The chain carries TRBV5-8 and TRBJ1-1; D is possibly TRBD1 (5 bases). The V gene lost 4 bases and the J gene lost 5 bases, with 21 bases spanning the gap. Germline V CDR1 and CDR2: SGHTS, YDEGEE. The CDR3 runs 16 residues. The CDR3, as DNA: TGTGCCAGCAGCATGGAGTGGGGCAGTCGGGGGACTGAAGCTTTCTTT. It is translated as CASSMEWGSRGTEAFF.

For the CDR3, the DNA is TGTGCCAGCAGACCTGGCGGGGGGGCGAACACTGAAGCTTTCTTT. Amino acids: CASRPGGGANTEAFF. J is TRBJ1-1 and V is TRBV4-2, with a tentative D call TRBD1 (6 bases). The CDR3 runs 15 residues. CDR1 is LGHNA, CDR2 YNFKEQ, per germline. Trimming left V 6 bases short and J 1 base short, with 15 bases between.

The sample holds a few counts of this clone. This chain links TRBV10-2 with TRBJ1-2; TRBD1 might be the D (6 bases). This CDR3 region has 15 residues. Deletions cut 2 bases from V and 5 bases from J, with 15 bases between. Germline loops: CDR1 WSHSY, CDR2 SAAADI. The CDR3, as DNA: TGCGCCAGCAGTGAGACCGGAGGGGGGGGGTATGGCTACACCTTC. This translates into CASSETGGGGYGYTF.

The J gene is TRBJ2-5, the V gene TRBV6-5, with 9 bases fitting TRBD1. V lost 6 bases to trimming and J lost 5 bases; unmatched junction nucleotides: 7. CDR1 and CDR2 (germline): MNHEY, SVGAGI. CDR3 length: 14 residues. CDR3 nucleotides: TGTGCCAGCAGCCGACAGACAGGGGGGGAGACCCAGTACTTC. Its translation is CASSRQTGGETQYF.

The chain carries TRBV25-1 and TRBJ2-5; 9 bases match TRBD2. This CDR3 has 16 residues. CDR1 is MGHDK, CDR2 SYGVNS, per germline. Trimming took 1 base from V and 2 from J; bases not matched to a gene: 5. CDR3 amino acids: CASSELGSGGQETQYF. DNA for the CDR3: TGTGCCAGCAGTGAATTGGGTAGCGGGGGACAAGAGACCCAGTACTTC.

The chain links TRBV10-3 to TRBJ2-3, with TRBD2 as a possible D gene (5 bases). CDR1 is ENHRY, CDR2 SYGVKD, per germline. The CDR3 runs 15 residues. V was clipped by 8 bases and J by 1 base, with 16 bases between them. CDR3 loop: CAIQTIKAGTDTQYF. The CDR3 nucleotides read TGTGCCATCCAAACGATCAAAGCGGGCACAGATACGCAGTATTTT.

V is TRBV6-1 and J is TRBJ1-1; D possibly corresponds to TRBD1 (6 bases). The CDR3 loop spans 14 amino acids. CDR1 is MNHNS, CDR2 SASEGT, per germline. V lost 6 bases and J 0 bases, leaving 11 bases between the germline ends. This chain's CDR3 is CASSLQGLNTEAFF. The CDR3, as DNA: TGTGCCAGCAGCCTACAGGGCCTGAACACTGAAGCTTTCTTT.

A note on this clone: Other DNA sequences in the sample encode the same CDR3. This chain uses TRBV5-1 with TRBJ1-1, with D possibly TRBD1 on 5 matching bases. CDR1 and CDR2 (germline): SGHRS, YFSETQ. V dropped 1 base and J dropped 2 bases, with 6 bases sitting between them. The CDR3 is 13 amino acids. CDR3 amino acids: CASSLTGNTEAFF. The CDR3 DNA reads TGCGCCAGCAGCTTGACAGGTAACACTGAAGCTTTCTTT.

This chain links TRBV4-1 with TRBJ1-5; 7 bases fit TRBD1. The CDR3 is 17 amino acids. Germline V gene lookup returns CDR1 MGHRA and CDR2 YSYEKL. The junction had 7 bases not matched to a gene; V was cut back by 2 bases and J by 0 bases. The CDR3 loop reads CASSQQTGIISNQPQHF. CDR3 bases: TGCGCCAGCAGCCAACAGACAGGGATAATTAGCAATCAGCCCCAGCATTTT.